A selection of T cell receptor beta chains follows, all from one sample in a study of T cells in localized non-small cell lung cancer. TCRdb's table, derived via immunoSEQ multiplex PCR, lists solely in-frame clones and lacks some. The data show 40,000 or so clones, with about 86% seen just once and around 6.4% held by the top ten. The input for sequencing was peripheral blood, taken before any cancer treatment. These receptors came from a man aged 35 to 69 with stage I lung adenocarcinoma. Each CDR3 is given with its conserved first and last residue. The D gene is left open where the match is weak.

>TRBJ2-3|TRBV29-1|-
CSVEDLDVDLGDTQYF
TGCAGCGTTGAAGATCTTGACGTGGACCTTGGGGATACGCAGTATTTT
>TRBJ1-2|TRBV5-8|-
CASSLVGTF
TGTGCCAGCAGCTTGGTAGGCACCTTC
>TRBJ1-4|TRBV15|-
CATSRSIGEKLFF
TGTGCCACCAGCAGGTCGATCGGAGAAAAACTGTTTTTT
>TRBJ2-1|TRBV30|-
CAWSVNGLGNEQFF
TGTGCCTGGAGTGTAAACGGGTTGGGGAATGAGCAGTTCTTC
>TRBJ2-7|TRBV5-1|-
CASITCVYEQYF
TGCGCCAGCATTACCTGTGTTTACGAGCAGTACTTC
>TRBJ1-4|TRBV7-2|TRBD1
CASTQGGRRVEKLFF
TGTGCCAGCACTCAGGGGGGGCGGCGGGTGGAAAAACTGTTTTTT
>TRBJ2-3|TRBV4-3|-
CASSPSSRNRTDTQYF
TGCGCCAGCAGCCCCTCTTCGCGGAACCGCACAGATACGCAGTATTTT
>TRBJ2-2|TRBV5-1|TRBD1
CASSSTTGVTGELFF
TGCGCCAGCAGCTCAACAACAGGGGTCACCGGGGAGCTGTTTTTT
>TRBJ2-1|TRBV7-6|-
CASTNGAGINEQFF
TGTGCCAGCACCAATGGGGCGGGAATCAATGAGCAGTTCTTC
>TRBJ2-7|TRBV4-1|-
CASSQVTLSYEQYF
TGCGCCAGCAGCCAAGTCACGCTCTCCTACGAGCAGTACTTC
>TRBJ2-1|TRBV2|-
CASSEKSPGGVLNNEQFF
TGTGCCAGCAGTGAAAAGAGCCCTGGCGGGGTCCTTAACAATGAGCAGTTCTTC
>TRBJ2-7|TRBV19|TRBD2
CASSMTLTSGRSSYEQYF
TGTGCCAGTAGTATGACCCTCACTAGCGGGAGGAGCTCCTACGAGCAGTACTTC
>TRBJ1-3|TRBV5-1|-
CASSLGPTGNTIYF
TGCGCCAGCAGCTTGGGCCCGACAGGAAACACCATATATTTT
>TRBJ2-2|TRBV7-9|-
CASSTSTANTGELFF
TGTGCCAGCAGCACGTCAACAGCGAACACCGGGGAGCTGTTTTTT